Presented here are 10 T cell receptor beta chains from one specimen sequenced in a study of T cells in Graves' hyperthyroidism and ophthalmopathy. Amplified TCR beta CDR3 regions came from RNA transcripts. When the TCR CDR3 underwent first-round RT-PCR, the HTBI primer set was used. In TCRdb, the multiplex PCR reads were re-called with MiXCR into one record per CDR3 protein. The data show under 350,000 distinct CDR3 sequences, with under 25% seen just once and less than 65% held by the top ten. Source material: blood. These receptors were collected from a woman aged 50 to 60 with Graves' hyperthyroidism.

This clonotype has a count of ten or more. The chain couples TRBV20-1 to TRBJ1-5; D is unclear. This CDR3 region has 15 residues. V was pared by 2 bases and J by 5 bases, with 16 bases between. Germline V gene sequence: CDR1 DFQATT, CDR2 SNEGSKA (reference sequence). CDR3 nucleotide sequence: TGCAGTGCTAGAAAACCCGGGTTGAGTCATCAGCCCCAGCATTTT. Translation: CSARKPGLSHQPQHF.

This clonotype was picked up a small number of times. The rearrangement uses TRBV3-1 and TRBJ1-5; D gene unclear. The CDR3 extends over 12 amino acids. V lost 2 bases, J lost 7 bases, and 6 bases lay in between. The germline CDR1 and CDR2 sequences are LGHDT and YNNKEL (reference sequence). Here the CDR3 DNA reads TGTGCCAGCAGCCAATCGGAACAGCCCCAGCATTTT. Its protein product is CASSQSEQPQHF.

This clonotype turned up a few times. The chain employs TRBV11-2 and TRBJ1-1; D perhaps matches TRBD1 (5 bases). Trimming removed 5 bases at V and 3 bases at J, with 22 bases between. This CDR3 contains 17 residues. Germline V lookup: CDR1 SGHAT, CDR2 FQNNGV. The CDR3, as DNA: TGTGCCAGCAGCCCGGTCTTGGGGCTCTCCGGGGACACTGAAGCTTTCTTT. Its protein is CASSPVLGLSGDTEAFF.

This clonotype was seen at least ten times. This chain uses TRBV5-1 with TRBJ2-7; D uncertain. The CDR3 is made up of 17 amino acids. Trimming stripped 0 bases from V and 4 bases from J, with 20 bases between. Germline assignment: CDR1 SGHRS and CDR2 YFSETQ. In nucleotides, the CDR3 is TGCGCCAGCAGCTTGGGATTGGATTGGTACGGAGAATACGAGCAGTACTTC. Protein sequence: CASSLGLDWYGEYEQYF.

This clonotype appeared a few times. The chain joins TRBV5-4 to TRBJ2-5, with 9 bases aligning to TRBD1. J lost 6 bases, V lost 5 bases, and 8 bases had no gene match. The germline gives CDR1 SGHNT, CDR2 YYREEE (reference sequence). This CDR3 spans 14 amino acids. CDR3: CASRQGQGQKTQYF. DNA for the CDR3: TGTGCCAGCAGACAAGGACAGGGGCAGAAGACCCAGTACTTC.

This chain joins TRBV9 and TRBJ2-2, with TRBD2 as a possible D gene (5 bases). Germline CDR1 reads SGDLS; CDR2 reads YYNGEE. The CDR3 contains 15 residues. Trimming removed 4 bases from V and 6 bases from J, with 16 bases in between. This chain's CDR3 is CASSPEGREPGELFF. The DNA of the CDR3 is TGTGCCAGCAGCCCAGAGGGCCGGGAACCCGGGGAGCTGTTTTTT.

This chain links TRBV28 with TRBJ2-6; D is perhaps TRBD1 (7 bases). The V gene lost 5 bases and the J gene lost 0 bases, with 23 bases spanning the gap. The CDR3 loop spans 20 amino acids. Germline V gene data show CDR1 as MDHEN and CDR2 as SYDVKM. Written as DNA, the CDR3 is TGTGCCAGCAGTCCGCTACAGGGGAGGATGGTAGGCTCTGGGGCCAACGTCCTGACTTTC. It is translated as CASSPLQGRMVGSGANVLTF.

This clonotype was seen ten or more times. The J gene is TRBJ1-1, the V gene TRBV20-1; D gene uncertain. The CDR3 loop spans 13 amino acids. Trimming took off 3 bases at V and 1 base at J, with 9 bases between the two ends. Germline assignment: CDR1 DFQATT and CDR2 SNEGSKA (reference sequence). CDR3 loop: CSASAGRNTEAFF. The CDR3 DNA reads as TGCAGTGCTAGCGCGGGTCGGAACACTGAAGCTTTCTTT.

This clonotype was counted ten times or more. The chain uses TRBV28 and TRBJ1-5; TRBD1 agrees at 7 bases. This CDR3 spans 15 amino acids. V was clipped by 5 bases and J by 7 bases; unmatched bases: 11. Germline CDR1 is MDHEN and CDR2 is SYDVKM. CDR3 protein: CASSLTDRANQPQHF. The CDR3 DNA follows: TGTGCCAGCAGTCTCACCGACAGGGCCAACCAGCCCCAGCATTTT.

This clonotype was recorded at least ten times. The chain recombines TRBV11-2 with TRBJ2-5; D possibly corresponds to TRBD2 (7 bases). The length of the CDR3 is 16 residues. Germline V gene sequence: CDR1 SGHAT, CDR2 FQNNGV. V was cut by 3 bases and J by 5 bases, with 19 bases left in between. The CDR3 is CASSLNSRGGGETQYF. The CDR3 region has the DNA TGTGCCAGCAGCTTGAATTCGAGGGGGGGAGGGGAGACCCAGTACTTC. The full variable domain, completed using reference TRBV11-2 and TRBJ2-5, is EAGVAQSPRYKIIEKRQSVAFWCNPISGHATLYWYQQILGQGPKLLIQFQNNGVVDDSQLPKDRFSAERLKGVDSTLKIQPAKLEDSAVYLCASSLNSRGGGETQYFGPGTRLLVL.